The clone carrying this T cell receptor beta chain was recorded a few times. Its specificity is not known. The data were taken from a study of a mutant IDH1 vaccine in newly diagnosed glioma. For the study at large: Among treated patients, around 60% were male and roughly 38% female, and mean age was 40.4 years.

Repertoires were generated with immunoSEQ multiplex PCR, while TCRdb's copy carries only in-frame clones and drops some. The table records roughly 30,000 clones, roughly 80% of them present only once. Germline V lookup: CDR1 MNHEY, CDR2 SVGAGI. V was trimmed by 6 bases and J by 2 bases, leaving 4 bases between them. The CDR3 is 11 amino acids. Time point: week 23, last vaccination. Topical imiquimod accompanied each vaccine dose, which consisted of 300 ug of mutant IDH1 20-mer peptide. The sequenced sample was PBMCs, obtained from a glioma patient whose treatment included an IDH1 peptide vaccine. V gene TRBV6-5 combines with J gene TRBJ1-1; D is unclear. The clonotype comes from a woman in her thirties with glioma. As DNA, the CDR3 is TGTGCCAGCAGCCATAACACTGAAGCTTTCTTT. The encoded protein is CASSHNTEAFF.